The T cell receptor (beta chain) described here comes from a study of OX40 agonist ivuxolimab in advanced cancers. Study summary: Ivuxolimab doses were 0.01, 0.1, 0.3, 1.5, 3 or 10 mg/kg every 2 weeks.

Repertoires were generated with immunoSEQ multiplex PCR, while TCRdb's copy carries only in-frame clones and drops some. The sample lists approximately 69,000 clones, almost 85% occurring once. Study-level findings and limits: Blood T cells, both CD4+ and CD8+, expanded clonally by week 6 at 0.1 to 3.0 mg/kg. Several nonresponders also turned out to have low normalized T-cell clonal expansion.

For this clone: The antigen is undetermined.

The germline V gene encodes CDR1 MGHDK and CDR2 SYGVNS. After removal of 0 bases from V and 6 bases from J, the junction contained 8 bases not matched to a gene. The CDR3 consists of 16 residues. The chain uses TRBV25-1 and TRBJ1-2, with 9 bases matching TRBD1. Sequencing used CD4+ or CD8+ T cells sorted from blood, obtained in a trial of the OX40 agonist ivuxolimab. The clonotype comes from an adult with an advanced solid tumor such as melanoma, head and neck, liver or kidney cancer. The CDR3 sequence is CASSEYRDRGEDGYTF. In nucleotides, the CDR3 is TGTGCCAGCAGTGAATACCGTGACAGGGGGGAGGATGGCTACACCTTC.